One TCR beta chain is described in this entry. What it recognizes is unknown. Assay used: immunoSEQ multiplex PCR; TCRdb lists only in-frame clones, some missing. The top ten clones hold roughly 8.8% of a sample with about 5,400 clones, approximately 65% of them seen once. This sample is part of a study of T cells in pancreatic ductal adenocarcinoma. Regarding the study as a whole: Tumor samples had fewer productive templates and approximately 8-fold fewer unique clonotypes than blood. Blood clonality (around 0.066) did not differ significantly from tumor (approximately 0.12).

Surgery without prior neoadjuvant therapy was the treatment of the selected pancreatic ductal adenocarcinoma patients. This clonotype originated in a human donor with pancreatic ductal adenocarcinoma. Sequencing used pancreatic tumor tissue.

CDR3 DNA: TGTGCCAGCAGCTTAAGGGGCCCTAGCGGGGCTAGCACAGATACGCAGTATTTT. Its protein product is CASSLRGPSGASTDTQYF. The chain employs TRBV7-8 and TRBJ2-3; TRBD2 matches at 9 bases. V was pared by 2 bases and J by 0 bases, with 9 bases of the junction left unmatched. The germline CDR1 and CDR2 sequences are SGHVS and FQNEAQ. The CDR3 has 18 amino acids.